A single sample is the source of the 25 T cell receptor beta chains below, sequenced in a study of cytomegalovirus exposure and HLA in healthy donors. Profiled with immunoSEQ multiplex PCR; TCRdb holds only in-frame clones, not every one. The sample includes about 67,000 clones, around 95% seen only once; the top ten take 0.6% to 0.8%. Material: PBMCs. These receptors were taken from a woman under 30 in good health and CMV-seronegative.

The J gene is TRBJ1-1, the V gene TRBV19; the D is unclear. The CDR3 has 13 residues. Germline CDR1 LNHDA, CDR2 SQIVND (reference sequence). V lost 0 bases to trimming and J lost 6 bases, with 8 bases between them. CDR3 sequence: CASSIDPLSEAFF. CDR3 nucleotide sequence: TGTGCCAGTAGTATAGATCCTCTTTCTGAAGCTTTCTTT.

This rearrangement joins TRBV19 to TRBJ1-5; D call uncertain. The CDR3 covers 16 residues. Trimming removed 9 bases from V and 3 bases from J, with 21 bases in between. Germline CDR1 reads LNHDA; CDR2 reads SQIVND (reference sequence). The CDR3 nucleotides are TGTGCCAGCCGATCCACAGTGTGGGTTACCAATCAGCCCCAGCATTTT. Encoded protein: CASRSTVWVTNQPQHF. Full variable domain (missing parts from reference TRBV19 and TRBJ1-5): DGGITQSPKYLFRKEGQNVTLSCEQNLNHDAMYWYRQDPGQGLRLIYYSQIVNDFQKGDIAEGYSVSREKKESFPLTVTSAQKNPTAFYLCASRSTVWVTNQPQHFGDGTRLSIL.

The chain combines TRBV18 with TRBJ2-3; 7 bases line up with TRBD1. This CDR3 spans 17 amino acids. V lost 5 bases and J lost 6; bases outside the gene matches: 17. Per germline, CDR1 KGHSH and CDR2 LQKENI. CDR3 nucleotide sequence: TGTGCCAGCTCAAAACGTGGTGGGGGACAGACTTCGGATACGCAGTATTTT. The encoded protein is CASSKRGGGQTSDTQYF.

The J gene is TRBJ2-7, the V gene TRBV13; 7 bases line up with TRBD1. J was trimmed by 0 bases and V by 5 bases; bases with no gene match: 10. There are 16 residues in the CDR3. CDR1 is PRHDT and CDR2 is FYEKMQ in the germline V gene (reference sequence). The CDR3 bases are TGTGCCAGCAGCCGCCGAACAGGGGTCGGCTCCTACGAGCAGTACTTC. It specifies CASSRRTGVGSYEQYF.

The rearrangement uses TRBV4-1 and TRBJ2-3; 7 bases match TRBD1. CDR1 MGHRA and CDR2 YSYEKL come from the germline V gene. The CDR3 extends over 17 amino acids. V gave up 7 bases and J gave up 3 bases; unmatched junction bases: 16. CDR3 nucleotide sequence: TGCGCCAGCAACCCGATAGGACAGGCTACTAAGACAGATACGCAGTATTTT. Encoded protein: CASNPIGQATKTDTQYF.

The chain uses TRBV7-9 and TRBJ1-4, with TRBD1 identical over 9 bases. The V gene end was trimmed by 4 bases and the J gene end by 8 bases; junction bases not matched to a gene: 8. The CDR3 sequence is 15 residues long. The V gene's germline CDR1 is SEHNR and CDR2 FQNEAQ (reference sequence). The DNA of the CDR3 is TGTGCCAGCAGCTCTAGGGACAGGGAGGCGGAAAAACTGTTTTTT. Residues: CASSSRDREAEKLFF.

The V call is TRBV7-3, the J call TRBJ1-6; TRBD1 agrees at 8 bases. The CDR3 has 15 residues. The J segment lost 9 bases and the V segment lost 1 base, leaving 5 bases of the junction unmatched. Per germline, CDR1 SGHTA and CDR2 FQGTGA. The CDR3 coding sequence is TGTGCCAGCAGCTTAAGAGGGGACAGGAGTTCACCCCTCCACTTT. The encoded protein is CASSLRGDRSSPLHF.

V is TRBV5-8 and J is TRBJ2-3; 9 nucleotides agree with TRBD2. The CDR3 is 15 residues long. The V gene's germline CDR1 is SGHTS and CDR2 YDEGEE. Losses at the gene ends were 2 bases for V and 3 bases for J; bases not matched to a gene: 4. The CDR3 spells CASSFVAGATDTQYF. DNA of the CDR3: TGTGCCAGCAGCTTTGTAGCGGGGGCAACAGATACGCAGTATTTT.

This clone appeared a single time. The J gene is TRBJ2-1, the V gene TRBV29-1; maybe TRBD2 (6 bases). V lost 7 bases to trimming and J lost 9 bases, with 19 bases between them. The germline V gene encodes CDR1 SQVTM and CDR2 ANQGSEA. CDR3 size: 13 residues. The CDR3 DNA follows: TGCAGCGCCAACCCTGATCAGGGAGGTGAGCAGTTCTTC. The encoded protein is CSANPDQGGEQFF.

This clone has only one observation. The chain recombines TRBV7-6 with TRBJ2-5, with 8 bases lining up with TRBD2. Germline CDR1 is SGHVS and CDR2 is FNYEAQ. V shed 5 bases and J 1 base; nucleotides not matched to a gene: 18. The CDR3 spans 19 residues. The CDR3 DNA sequence: TGTGCCAGCAGCGGTAGCGGGGCCTACCTCGCGGGAATCCAAGAGACCCAGTACTTC. This gives the protein CASSGSGAYLAGIQETQYF.

This clone was observed once. J is TRBJ1-2 and V is TRBV28, with D perhaps matching TRBD1 (5 bases). The CDR3 consists of 14 residues. V was shortened by 6 bases and J by 5 bases, with 16 bases between the two germline ends. Germline V gene data show CDR1 as MDHEN and CDR2 as SYDVKM. The CDR3 loop reads CASRRGGGTYGYTF. The CDR3 DNA reads TGTGCCAGCAGACGCGGGGGGGGTACTTATGGCTACACCTTC.

The chain joins TRBV6-1 to TRBJ2-3; 9 bases line up with TRBD2. CDR3 length: 15 residues. Germline lookup yields CDR1 MNHNS and CDR2 SASEGT. Trimming took 3 bases from V and 5 from J; bases not matched to a gene: 6. This chain's CDR3 is CASSDSGGLGDTQYF. As DNA, the CDR3 is TGTGCCAGCAGTGATAGCGGGGGTCTGGGAGATACGCAGTATTTT.

This rearrangement joins TRBV4-3 to TRBJ2-7; 15 nucleotides agree with TRBD2. V lost 1 base to trimming and J lost 4 bases; unmatched junction nucleotides: 2. The V gene's germline CDR1 is LGHNA and CDR2 YSLEER. The CDR3 is 16 amino acids. CDR3 protein: CASSQGTSGGAYEQYF. In DNA, the CDR3 is TGCGCCAGCAGCCAAGGGACTAGCGGGGGGGCTTACGAGCAGTACTTC.

The rearrangement links TRBV2 to TRBJ2-7, with D tentatively TRBD1 (5 bases). Trimming took off 6 bases at V and 0 bases at J, with 9 bases between the two ends. Germline V gene sequence: CDR1 SNHLY, CDR2 FYNNEI. The CDR3 runs 13 residues. The CDR3 DNA sequence: TGTGCCAGCAGCAAAGGGGACTCCTACGAGCAGTACTTC. It yields the protein CASSKGDSYEQYF.

This clone was detected once. V is TRBV10-3 and J is TRBJ1-5; D call uncertain. The V end was cut by 6 bases, the J end by 2 bases, with 14 bases between. The CDR3 length is 15 residues. Germline V gene lookup returns CDR1 ENHRY and CDR2 SYGVKD. The CDR3 nucleotides are TGTGCCATCAGCGAAACAACAGAGCGCAATCAGCCCCAGCATTTT. Amino acids: CAISETTERNQPQHF.

The chain joins TRBV5-4 to TRBJ1-4; the match to TRBD1 covers 8 bases. V dropped 3 bases and J dropped 6; count of bases not matched to a gene: 7. Looked up from germline, CDR1 is SGHNT and CDR2 is YYREEE (reference sequence). CDR3 length: 15 residues. The CDR3 loop reads CASSSTGGSDEKLFF. Here the CDR3 DNA reads TGTGCCAGCAGCTCCACAGGGGGGTCGGATGAAAAACTGTTTTTT.

CDR3 DNA sequence: TGTGCCAGTAGTATATCGGGGGATCCCTATAATTCACCCCTCCACTTT. Translation gives CASSISGDPYNSPLHF. V gene TRBV19 combines with J gene TRBJ1-6; D is perhaps TRBD1 (5 bases). Trimming pared 2 bases from V and 2 bases from J, leaving 10 bases between. This CDR3 has 16 residues. CDR1 LNHDA and CDR2 SQIVND come from the germline V gene (reference sequence).

This chain links TRBV28 with TRBJ1-1; D is undetermined. The CDR3 length is 16 residues. CDR1 MDHEN and CDR2 SYDVKM come from the germline V gene. Trimming removed 4 bases at V and 0 bases at J, with 15 bases between. CDR3 region: CASSSTPRGLNTEAFF. Written as DNA, the CDR3 is TGTGCCAGCAGTTCTACCCCCCGGGGTTTGAACACTGAAGCTTTCTTT.

The V gene is TRBV13, the J gene TRBJ2-2; 7 nucleotides agree with TRBD1. There are 17 residues in the CDR3. V gave up 2 bases and J gave up 11 bases; unmatched junction bases: 17. Germline CDR1 is PRHDT and CDR2 is FYEKMQ (reference sequence). CDR3 loop: CASSLLNWGQRTLELFF. DNA for the CDR3: TGTGCCAGCAGCTTACTCAACTGGGGACAGAGAACCCTAGAGCTGTTTTTT.

The chain employs TRBV15 and TRBJ1-5; 7 positions agree with TRBD1. J was trimmed by 1 base and V by 1 base; bases with no gene match: 1. Germline V CDR1 and CDR2: LNHNV, YYDKDF (reference sequence). The CDR3 totals 15 residues. The CDR3 DNA reads as TGTGCCACCAGCAGAGGACAGGGAAGCAATCAGCCCCAGCATTTT. Encoded protein: CATSRGQGSNQPQHF.

The rearrangement joins TRBV9 to TRBJ1-4, with 8 bases lining up with TRBD1. CDR1 is SGDLS and CDR2 is YYNGEE in the germline V gene. The CDR3 is 15 amino acids. Trimming cost V 1 base and J 6 bases; bases outside gene matches: 5. CDR3 amino acids: CASSVSGTGDEKLFF. In DNA, the CDR3 is TGTGCCAGCAGCGTATCGGGGACAGGAGATGAAAAACTGTTTTTT.

The chain links TRBV10-1 to TRBJ2-7, with D unresolved. From germline, CDR1 is WNHNN and CDR2 SYGVQD (reference sequence). Trimming took off 2 bases at V and 2 bases at J, with 7 bases between the two ends. The CDR3 spans 13 residues. Here the CDR3 reads CASSEPSTYEQYF. The DNA for the CDR3 is TGCGCCAGCAGTGAGCCTAGTACCTACGAGCAGTACTTC.

The table lists this clone with a count of one. The chain is built from TRBV2 and TRBJ2-5; D may be TRBD1 (5 bases). V lost 5 bases and J lost 0, with 7 bases in between. The CDR3 covers 13 residues. Germline values: CDR1 SNHLY, CDR2 FYNNEI. CDR3 sequence: CASSYRYQETQYF. For the CDR3, the DNA is TGTGCCAGCAGTTACAGGTACCAAGAGACCCAGTACTTC.

V is TRBV18 and J is TRBJ2-3; 8 nucleotides align to TRBD2. This CDR3 contains 15 residues. Germline-derived CDR1 and CDR2 are KGHSH and LQKENI. With V trimmed by 3 bases and J by 1 base, 3 bases remained unmatched. CDR3 amino acids: CASSPPGLGTDTQYF. DNA for the CDR3: TGTGCCAGCTCACCGCCGGGACTAGGCACAGATACGCAGTATTTT.

The chain couples TRBV5-1 to TRBJ1-6, with D possibly matching TRBD1 (5 bases). V lost 4 bases, J lost 3 bases, and 14 bases lay in between. The germline V gene has CDR1 SGHRS and CDR2 YFSETQ. The CDR3 consists of 16 residues. The CDR3 nucleotides are TGCGCCAGCAGCAACCCAGGACACCTCTATAATTCACCCCTCCACTTT. Translation gives CASSNPGHLYNSPLHF. The complete variable domain, with remaining parts taken from reference TRBV5-1 and TRBJ1-6, reads KAGVTQTPRYLIKTRGQQVTLSCSPISGHRSVSWYQQTPGQGLQFLFEYFSETQRNKGNFPGRFSGRQFSNSRSEMNVSTLELGDSALYLCASSNPGHLYNSPLHFGNGTRLTVT.